These 25 T cell receptor beta chains originate from one sample sequenced in a study of CD8+ T cells in alopecia areata. It was cDNA, reverse transcribed from extracted RNA, that served as the sequencing template. Some clones are missing from TCRdb's copy, which holds only in-frame ones; the method was immunoSEQ multiplex PCR. The sample has about 170,000 clones, around 71% seen once. The sequences come from CD8+ T cells sorted from blood, collected at week 0. The receptors derive from a human donor with alopecia areata.

This clone was seen just once. The CDR3 DNA follows: TGTGCCTGGAGTAGCCAGGGAAGGACCGGGGAGCTGTTTTTT. Protein: CAWSSQGRTGELFF. The V gene is TRBV30, the J gene TRBJ2-2; a possible D gene is TRBD1 (5 bases). The V end was cut by 2 bases, the J end by 5 bases, with 12 bases between. The CDR3 length is 14 residues. Germline V lookup: CDR1 GTSNPN, CDR2 SVGIG (reference sequence).

This chain links TRBV15 with TRBJ1-4, with TRBD1 as a possible D gene (6 bases). There are 16 residues in the CDR3. CDR1 and CDR2 (germline): LNHNV, YYDKDF (reference sequence). V was clipped by 3 bases and J by 8 bases, with 19 bases between them. This CDR3 is CATSSYHTGLDEKLFF. The DNA of the CDR3 is TGTGCCACCAGCAGTTACCACACAGGGTTGGACGAAAAACTGTTTTTT.

This clone was seen a few times. The rearrangement uses TRBV4-1 and TRBJ2-6, with 7 bases lining up with TRBD2. This CDR3 contains 13 residues. The germline V gene has CDR1 MGHRA and CDR2 YSYEKL. V dropped 4 bases and J dropped 18; count of bases not matched to a gene: 12. The CDR3 sequence: CASSPGGTAEWTF. For the CDR3, the DNA is TGCGCCAGCAGCCCCGGGGGGACCGCGGAATGGACTTTC.

The J gene is TRBJ2-1, the V gene TRBV20-1; D not certain. The CDR3 contains 11 residues. V was shortened by 6 bases and J by 4 bases, with 7 bases between the two germline ends. Germline lookup yields CDR1 DFQATT and CDR2 SNEGSKA (reference sequence). CDR3 residues: CSAERYNEQFF. DNA of the CDR3: TGCAGTGCGGAGAGATACAATGAGCAGTTCTTC.

For this clone: Other DNA sequences in this specimen translate into the identical CDR3. V usage is TRBV11-2 and J usage is TRBJ1-1; D unclear. The CDR3 is 13 amino acids. Germline CDR1 and CDR2: SGHAT and FQNNGV. V was trimmed by 3 bases and J by 1 base, leaving 6 bases between them. The CDR3, as DNA: TGTGCCAGCAGCTTGGCCGGGAACACTGAAGCTTTCTTT. Residues: CASSLAGNTEAFF.

This chain joins TRBV7-8 and TRBJ2-2; 8 bases fit TRBD2. CDR1 and CDR2 (germline): SGHVS, FQNEAQ. This CDR3 contains 14 residues. Trimming took 3 bases from V and 5 from J; bases not matched to a gene: 2. The CDR3 loop reads CASSFSGDTGELFF. The CDR3 DNA reads as TGTGCCAGCAGCTTTAGCGGGGATACCGGGGAGCTGTTTTTT.

The chain links TRBV6-5 to TRBJ2-7; D is uncertain. The CDR3 covers 13 residues. V was trimmed by 5 bases and J by 5 bases, leaving 13 bases between them. Germline V CDR1 and CDR2: MNHEY, SVGAGI. The DNA for the CDR3 is TGTGCCAGCAGTGGTCAAGGACCTGACGAGCAGTACTTC. Amino acid sequence: CASSGQGPDEQYF.

The rearrangement uses TRBV2 and TRBJ2-7; no clear D. V lost 7 bases, J lost 2 bases, and 9 bases lay in between. Germline values: CDR1 SNHLY, CDR2 FYNNEI. This CDR3 has 12 residues. CDR3 nucleotide sequence: TGTGCCAGCATCGCTGCGCCCTACGAGCAGTACTTC. Encoded protein: CASIAAPYEQYF.

The chain joins TRBV2 to TRBJ2-3; unclear D gene. Germline values: CDR1 SNHLY, CDR2 FYNNEI. V dropped 4 bases and J dropped 2 bases, with 7 bases sitting between them. CDR3 size: 13 residues. This chain's CDR3 is CASSVLATDTQYF. In DNA form, the CDR3 reads TGTGCCAGCAGTGTGTTAGCCACAGATACGCAGTATTTT.

The chain is built from TRBV6-5 and TRBJ1-3; a weak D match, TRBD1 (5 bases). V shed 6 bases and J shed 3 bases, with 15 bases lying between them. This CDR3 region has 15 residues. Per germline, CDR1 MNHEY and CDR2 SVGAGI. The CDR3 sequence is CASRPPEGVGNTIYF. The CDR3 nucleotides read TGTGCCAGCAGACCCCCGGAAGGGGTTGGAAACACCATATATTTT.

The V call is TRBV9, the J call TRBJ2-7; 7 nucleotides align to TRBD1. Germline values: CDR1 SGDLS, CDR2 YYNGEE. With 0 bases clipped from V and 5 bases from J, the junction kept 5 bases outside the gene matches. This CDR3 contains 14 residues. The CDR3 spells CASSVATGRDEQYF. DNA of the CDR3: TGTGCCAGCAGCGTAGCGACAGGGCGGGACGAGCAGTACTTC. The variable domain in full, completed from reference TRBV9 and TRBJ2-7, reads DSGVTQTPKHLITATGQRVTLRCSPRSGDLSVYWYQQSLDQGLQFLIQYYNGEERAKGNILERFSAQQFPDLHSELNLSSLELGDSALYFCASSVATGRDEQYFGPGTRLTVT.

The chain couples TRBV11-2 to TRBJ2-1, with a weak D call TRBD2 (6 bases). CDR3 length equals 15 residues. Per germline, CDR1 SGHAT and CDR2 FQNNGV. Trimming removed 5 bases from V and 4 bases from J, with 15 bases in between. CDR3 region: CASSARGEPYNEQFF. The DNA of the CDR3 is TGTGCCAGCAGCGCGCGCGGGGAACCTTACAATGAGCAGTTCTTC.

This rearrangement joins TRBV7-9 to TRBJ2-7; D unresolved. The CDR3 covers 15 residues. Trimming shortened V by 4 bases and J by 6 bases, and 19 bases separated the two germline ends. CDR1 and CDR2 (germline): SEHNR, FQNEAQ (reference sequence). The CDR3 here is CASSYSFRELSEQYF. CDR3 nucleotide sequence: TGTGCCAGCAGCTACTCCTTCAGAGAGCTTAGCGAGCAGTACTTC.

In this sample, this clone turned up a few times. The chain recombines TRBV25-1 with TRBJ1-1, with TRBD1 identical over 7 bases. Germline assignment: CDR1 MGHDK and CDR2 SYGVNS. The CDR3 spans 15 residues. J lost 6 bases, V lost 3 bases, and 10 bases had no gene match. This CDR3 is CASSDPGGVRAEAFF. CDR3 sequence (DNA): TGTGCCAGCAGTGACCCAGGGGGGGTCCGAGCTGAAGCTTTCTTT.

This clone was detected once. The V call is TRBV30, the J call TRBJ2-2; D unresolved. V dropped 0 bases and J dropped 4 bases, with 6 bases sitting between them. CDR1 and CDR2 (germline): GTSNPN, SVGIG (reference sequence). This CDR3 region has 13 residues. The CDR3 DNA reads as TGTGCCTGGAGTGTAAGACTCACCGGGGAGCTGTTTTTT. Protein product: CAWSVRLTGELFF.

The chain recombines TRBV6-5 with TRBJ2-7; unclear D gene. The V and J ends lost 5 bases and 3 bases respectively, with 8 bases between them. The germline V gene has CDR1 MNHEY and CDR2 SVGAGI. CDR3 length: 12 amino acids. CDR3 residues: CASSPNNYEQYF. Written as DNA, the CDR3 is TGTGCCAGCAGTCCGAATAACTACGAGCAGTACTTC.

The genes are TRBV4-1 and TRBJ2-7, with D perhaps matching TRBD1 or TRBD2 (5 bases each). This CDR3 contains 14 residues. Germline V gene data show CDR1 as MGHRA and CDR2 as YSYEKL. Between the trimmed V and J ends, which lost 8 bases and 2 bases, there was a span of 16 bases. CDR3 amino acids: CASGTMTGPYEQYF. The CDR3 nucleotides read TGCGCCAGCGGTACCATGACGGGGCCCTACGAGCAGTACTTC.

CDR3 amino acids: CASSETWGPLEQYF. The CDR3, as DNA: TGCGCCAGCAGCGAGACTTGGGGTCCCCTCGAGCAGTACTTC. The V call is TRBV5-1, the J call TRBJ2-7, with D uncertain. Trimming pared 4 bases from V and 6 bases from J, leaving 17 bases between. The length of the CDR3 is 14 residues. CDR1 is SGHRS, CDR2 YFSETQ, per germline. Looking up the rest from reference TRBV5-1 and TRBJ2-7 gives the full variable domain: KAGVTQTPRYLIKTRGQQVTLSCSPISGHRSVSWYQQTPGQGLQFLFEYFSETQRNKGNFPGRFSGRQFSNSRSEMNVSTLELGDSALYLCASSETWGPLEQYFGPGTRLTVT.

This chain links TRBV27 with TRBJ2-1; D unresolved. The CDR3 runs to 15 residues. Germline CDR1 reads MNHEY; CDR2 reads SMNVEV (reference sequence). Trimming removed 6 bases from V and 7 bases from J, with 19 bases in between. CDR3 protein: CASSILRRPDNEQFF. The CDR3 region has the DNA TGTGCCAGCAGCATCCTGCGGCGTCCGGATAATGAGCAGTTCTTC.

The genes are TRBV7-6 and TRBJ1-5, with TRBD1 as a possible D gene (6 bases). The CDR3 is made up of 15 amino acids. The germline V and J ends were trimmed by 1 base and 6 bases, with 13 bases remaining between them. CDR1 and CDR2 from the germline V gene are SGHVS and FNYEAQ. As DNA, the CDR3 is TGTGCCAGCAGCTTAGAAACAGGGCGGGCTCAGCCCCAGCATTTT. Its protein product is CASSLETGRAQPQHF.

The genes are TRBV19 and TRBJ2-5; D is unresolved. Germline values: CDR1 LNHDA, CDR2 SQIVND (reference sequence). CDR3 length: 15 amino acids. Trimming pared 0 bases from V and 5 bases from J, leaving 13 bases between. CDR3 coding DNA: TGTGCCAGTAGTATAGAGGCCGACCTCCCGGAGACCCAGTACTTC. This translates into CASSIEADLPETQYF.

The chain carries TRBV4-1 and TRBJ1-5, with a possible D match to TRBD1 (5 bases). Looked up from germline, CDR1 is MGHRA and CDR2 is YSYEKL. V was clipped by 8 bases and J by 3 bases, with 14 bases between them. The CDR3 is 14 residues long. In DNA form, the CDR3 reads TGCGCCAGCGGAATGGGACCGCTCAATCAGCCCCAGCATTTT. As protein: CASGMGPLNQPQHF.

This clone was found a few times. The CDR3 bases are TGTGCCAGCAGTGCCTCGGCAGGAGGAACCTACGAGCAGTACTTC. It encodes CASSASAGGTYEQYF. The chain joins TRBV2 to TRBJ2-7, with D tentatively TRBD2 (5 bases). This CDR3 is built from 15 residues. Trimming shortened V by 4 bases and J by 2 bases, and 15 bases separated the two germline ends. Germline lookup yields CDR1 SNHLY and CDR2 FYNNEI.

This clone was observed a handful of times. V gene TRBV11-2 combines with J gene TRBJ1-1; D remains unclear. The CDR3 runs 12 residues. Germline CDR1 and CDR2: SGHAT and FQNNGV. The V end was cut by 4 bases, the J end by 3 bases, with 6 bases between. CDR3 sequence: CASSSGYTEAFF. As DNA, the CDR3 is TGTGCCAGCAGCTCCGGGTACACTGAAGCTTTCTTT.

The J gene is TRBJ2-1, the V gene TRBV2; 11 bases are shared with TRBD2. Germline CDR1 is SNHLY and CDR2 is FYNNEI. The length of the CDR3 is 15 residues. The V segment lost 0 bases and the J segment 10 bases; nucleotides outside the gene matches: 5. This CDR3 reads CASSEAASGGSEQFF. The CDR3 region has the DNA TGTGCCAGCAGTGAAGCAGCTAGCGGGGGGAGCGAGCAGTTCTTC.